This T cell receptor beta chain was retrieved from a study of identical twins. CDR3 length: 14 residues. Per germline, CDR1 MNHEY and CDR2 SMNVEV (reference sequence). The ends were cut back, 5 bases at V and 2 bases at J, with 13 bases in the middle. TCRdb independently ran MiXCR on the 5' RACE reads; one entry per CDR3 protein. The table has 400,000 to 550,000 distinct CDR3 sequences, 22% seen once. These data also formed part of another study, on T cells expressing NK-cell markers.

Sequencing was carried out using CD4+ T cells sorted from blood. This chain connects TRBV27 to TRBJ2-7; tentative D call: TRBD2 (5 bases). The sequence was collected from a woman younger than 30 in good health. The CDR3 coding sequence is TGTGCCAGCAGTCTCGGACTCATTCCCTACGAGCAGTACTTC. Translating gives CASSLGLIPYEQYF.